Detailed here is one T cell receptor beta chain. Antigen unknown. At one boundary the junction diverges from the germline segment, which might be a read error. This entry comes from a study of beta chain features in type 1 diabetes. Looking at the study overall: When patients were set against healthy donors, age, gender and cell yields were similar. Examination spanned about 99 million sorted cells from all samples.

The CDR3 extends over 15 amino acids. Per germline, CDR1 SSHAT and CDR2 FNYEAQ (reference sequence). The entirety of the isolated RNA underwent reverse transcription, so expressed TCRB transcripts were sequenced. The repertoire was sequenced with immunoSEQ multiplex PCR; TCRdb's copy has only in-frame clones and lacks some. Counted here are 300,000 or so clones, under 8.5% occurring once; the ten biggest clones make up around 0.45%. Cells sorted by CD45RO/CCR7/CD25/CD127/CD95/CD27 comprised CD4+ naive, central memory, regulatory and stem cell-like memory cells. Study-wide findings and caveats: All four CD4+ subsets of Type 1 diabetes patients contained TCRB CDR3s that were moderately but significantly shorter.

The TCR comes from a woman in her late teens or twenties in good health. Sequencing was carried out using central memory CD4+ T cells from blood. The gene calls are TRBV7-7 and TRBJ2-5, with D possibly being TRBD1 or TRBD2 (5 bases each). The CDR3 here is CASSLAGGTQETQYF. The DNA for the CDR3 is TGTGCTAGCAGCTTAGCTGGGGGTACACAAGAGACCCAGTACTTC.